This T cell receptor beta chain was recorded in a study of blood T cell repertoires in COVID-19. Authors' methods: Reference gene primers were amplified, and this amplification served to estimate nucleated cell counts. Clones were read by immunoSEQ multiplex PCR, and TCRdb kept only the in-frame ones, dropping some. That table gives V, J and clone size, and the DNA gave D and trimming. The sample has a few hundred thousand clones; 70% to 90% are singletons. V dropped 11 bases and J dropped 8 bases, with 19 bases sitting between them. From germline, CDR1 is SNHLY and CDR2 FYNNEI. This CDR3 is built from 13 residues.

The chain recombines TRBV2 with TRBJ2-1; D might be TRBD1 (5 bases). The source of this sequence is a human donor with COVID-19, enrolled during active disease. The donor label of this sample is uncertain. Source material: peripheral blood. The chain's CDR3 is CASRLLGVHEQFF. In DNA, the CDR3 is TGTGCCTCCCGACTTCTAGGGGTCCATGAGCAGTTCTTC. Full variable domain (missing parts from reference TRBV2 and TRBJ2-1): EPEVTQTPSHQVTQMGQEVILRCVPISNHLYFYWYRQILGQKVEFLVSFYNNEISEKSEIFDDQFSVERPDGSNFTLKIRSTKLEDSAMYFCASRLLGVHEQFFGPGTRLTVL.